This T cell receptor beta chain was observed in a study of blood T cell repertoires in COVID-19. Across the study: The analysed material was cDNA or gDNA that came from T cells, B-cell-depleted T cells, or PBMCs.

The table came from immunoSEQ multiplex PCR; TCRdb's copy has only in-frame clones and leaves some out. The repertoire holds about 480,000 clones, with 89% as singletons. The CDR3 is 14 amino acids. Trimming at V came to 7 bases and at J to 4 bases, leaving 8 bases not matched to a gene. Germline V gene lookup returns CDR1 MNHEY and CDR2 SVGAGI. Sequencing was performed on peripheral blood. The TCR comes from a young man with COVID-19, enrolled during active disease. The chain couples TRBV6-5 to TRBJ2-5, with 8 bases identical to TRBD1. For the CDR3, the DNA is TGTGCCAGCACTCGGAGGACAGGGCGAGAGACCCAGTACTTC. It specifies CASTRRTGRETQYF.